Below, 32 T cell receptor beta chains from the same sample are listed, as sequenced in a study of T cells in Graves' hyperthyroidism and ophthalmopathy. Amplification of TCR beta CDR3 regions was performed using RNA transcripts as template. When the TCR CDR3 underwent first-round RT-PCR, the HTBI primer set was used. TCRdb recomputed calls from the multiplex PCR reads with MiXCR, one row per CDR3 protein. The data hold about 400,000 distinct CDR3 sequences, with 25% observed a single time. Sequencing was performed on blood. These receptors all stem from a man aged 45-60 years with Graves' hyperthyroidism.

The sample holds a few counts of this clonotype. The chain recombines TRBV12-3 or TRBV12-4 with TRBJ2-7; 7 bases align to TRBD1. This CDR3 contains 15 residues. The junction had 11 bases not matched to a gene; V was cut back by 5 bases and J by 4 bases. CDR3 nucleotides: TGTGCCAGCAGTCCATCCGGGACAGCCCAATACGAGCAGTACTTC. As protein: CASSPSGTAQYEQYF.

The chain carries TRBV27 and TRBJ2-1; D remains ambiguous. The V end was cut by 1 base, the J end by 5 bases, with 6 bases between. CDR3 size: 13 residues. Germline CDR1 and CDR2: MNHEY and SMNVEV (reference sequence). CDR3 sequence (DNA): TGTGCCAGCAGTTTATACCAGGACAATGAGCAGTTCTTC. Translation gives CASSLYQDNEQFF.

This clonotype was recorded many times. The chain joins TRBV29-1 to TRBJ1-1, with 11 bases fitting TRBD1. The CDR3 runs to 17 residues. Trimming at V came to 7 bases and at J to 4 bases, leaving 17 bases not matched to a gene. Germline assignment: CDR1 SQVTM and CDR2 ANQGSEA. In nucleotides, the CDR3 is TGCAGCGCCATCGGGGGCTCCGGGACAGGGGGATTCACTGAAGCTTTCTTT. This encodes CSAIGGSGTGGFTEAFF.

The gene calls are TRBV27 and TRBJ2-7; D unresolved. Germline V gene sequence: CDR1 MNHEY, CDR2 SMNVEV (reference sequence). Trimming left V 3 bases short and J 2 bases short, with 11 bases between. CDR3 length: 14 amino acids. CDR3 region: CASSFRREAYEQYF. In DNA form, the CDR3 reads TGTGCCAGCAGTTTTCGACGAGAAGCCTACGAGCAGTACTTC.

The CDR3 protein is CASSYGLGNTIYF. The CDR3 DNA reads TGTGCCAGCAGTTATGGGCTTGGTAACACCATATATTTT. V gene TRBV6-1 combines with J gene TRBJ1-3; D gene unclear. This CDR3 is 13 amino acids long. Germline assignment: CDR1 MNHNS and CDR2 SASEGT. With 5 bases removed from V and 7 bases from J, the gap between germline ends came to 12 bases.

This clonotype was detected a few times. Here the CDR3 reads CASEPGLGGTEAFF. In nucleotides, the CDR3 is TGTGCCAGCGAACCAGGGTTGGGTGGCACTGAAGCTTTCTTT. V gene TRBV6-1 combines with J gene TRBJ1-1; possible D gene TRBD1, 5 bases. With 8 bases removed from V and 4 bases from J, the gap between germline ends came to 17 bases. CDR3 size: 14 residues. The V gene's germline CDR1 is MNHNS and CDR2 SASEGT.

Note on this clonotype: This may arise from a read error, as a much more abundant clone is one base away. CDR3 protein: CAGSSARATEAFF. CDR3 DNA: TGTGCCGGCAGCTCCGCCCGGGCCACTGAAGCTTTCTTT. The chain carries TRBV11-1 and TRBJ1-1; no definite D call. The length of the CDR3 is 13 residues. The germline V gene has CDR1 SGHAT and CDR2 FQDESV (reference sequence).

The sample holds a few counts of this clonotype. The chain links TRBV7-9 to TRBJ1-2; D unresolved. Per the germline V gene, CDR1 is SEHNR and CDR2 is FQNEAQ (reference sequence). The length of the CDR3 is 15 residues. V lost 3 bases to trimming and J lost 8 bases, with 19 bases between them. The CDR3 sequence: CASSFSLREQYGYTF. Written as DNA, the CDR3 is TGTGCCAGCAGCTTTTCACTCCGGGAGCAATACGGCTACACCTTC.

V and J are TRBV28 and TRBJ1-5; D not resolved. Germline CDR1 MDHEN, CDR2 SYDVKM. Trimming stripped 4 bases from V and 0 bases from J, with 13 bases between. The CDR3 covers 16 residues. The CDR3, as DNA: TGTGCCAGCAGTTCCCGGACGGGTTATAGCAATCAGCCCCAGCATTTT. Translating gives CASSSRTGYSNQPQHF.

V is TRBV11-2 and J is TRBJ2-1; D may correspond to TRBD1 or TRBD2 (5 bases each). V lost 0 bases, J lost 4 bases, and 13 bases lay in between. Germline V gene lookup returns CDR1 SGHAT and CDR2 FQNNGV. The CDR3 has 16 amino acids. CDR3 coding DNA: TGTGCCAGCAGCTTAGATCAAACGGGACGGTACAATGAGCAGTTCTTC. Protein: CASSLDQTGRYNEQFF. The whole variable domain, remainder taken from reference TRBV11-2 and TRBJ2-1, is EAGVAQSPRYKIIEKRQSVAFWCNPISGHATLYWYQQILGQGPKLLIQFQNNGVVDDSQLPKDRFSAERLKGVDSTLKIQPAKLEDSAVYLCASSLDQTGRYNEQFFGPGTRLTVL.

This clonotype was seen only a few times. The rearrangement uses TRBV19 and TRBJ2-4, with 8 bases matching TRBD1. Trimming removed 5 bases from V and 0 bases from J; junction bases left unmatched: 6. Germline CDR1 is LNHDA and CDR2 is SQIVND (reference sequence). The CDR3 has 16 amino acids. CDR3 sequence reads: CASSSSGGRAKNIQYF. The CDR3 nucleotides read TGTGCCAGTAGTTCATCAGGGGGCAGAGCCAAAAACATTCAGTACTTC.

Only one count was recorded for this clonotype. The chain uses TRBV6-4 and TRBJ2-3; the D is unclear. Germline CDR1 is MRHNA and CDR2 is SNTAGT. The CDR3 is made up of 16 amino acids. V was pared by 5 bases and J by 4 bases, with 19 bases between. CDR3 in amino acids: CASSYYPMDGPDTQYF. CDR3 bases: TGTGCCAGCAGTTACTATCCAATGGACGGCCCAGATACGCAGTATTTT.

V is TRBV10-3 and J is TRBJ2-7; D is perhaps TRBD1 or TRBD2 (5 bases each). CDR3 length: 14 amino acids. Deletions cut 6 bases from V and 1 base from J, with 13 bases between. The V gene's germline CDR1 is ENHRY and CDR2 SYGVKD. The CDR3 protein is CAISARDGSYEQYF. CDR3 sequence (DNA): TGTGCCATCAGCGCCCGGGACGGGTCCTACGAGCAGTACTTC.

This clonotype came up many times. The chain carries TRBV5-1 and TRBJ2-1; 13 bases align to TRBD2. V was clipped by 7 bases and J by 7 bases; unmatched bases: 5. CDR3 length equals 14 residues. Germline loops: CDR1 SGHRS, CDR2 YFSETQ. The CDR3 coding sequence is TGCGCCAGCGTTACACTAGCGGGGGGGAATGAGCAGTTCTTC. Translation gives CASVTLAGGNEQFF.

The chain employs TRBV9 and TRBJ2-1; TRBD2 aligns across 10 bases. The CDR3 consists of 15 residues. Unmatched junction bases numbered 5, after V lost 2 bases and J lost 6 bases. Per germline, CDR1 SGDLS and CDR2 YYNGEE. CDR3 loop: CASSVSSGSGNEQFF. The CDR3 DNA reads TGTGCCAGCAGCGTCTCTAGCGGGAGTGGCAATGAGCAGTTCTTC.

This clonotype was seen a few times. CDR3 nucleotides: TGTGCCATCACAGGGGGCGGGCGTGGAACCGGGGAGCTGTTTTTT. This sequence encodes CAITGGGRGTGELFF. The chain uses TRBV10-3 and TRBJ2-2, with 8 positions matching TRBD1. The CDR3 is 15 residues long. The V gene's germline CDR1 is ENHRY and CDR2 SYGVKD. The junction had 9 bases not matched to a gene; V was cut back by 7 bases and J by 5 bases.

This chain connects TRBV19 to TRBJ1-1; D perhaps matches TRBD1 (6 bases). This CDR3 comprises 13 residues. CDR1 is LNHDA, CDR2 SQIVND, per germline (reference sequence). The V end was cut by 7 bases, the J end by 3 bases, with 12 bases between. CDR3: CASNGQGYTEAFF. CDR3 bases: TGTGCCAGTAATGGGCAGGGGTACACTGAAGCTTTCTTT.

The chain carries TRBV3-1 and TRBJ2-1; 14 bases align to TRBD2. The CDR3 sequence is 18 residues long. The germline V gene has CDR1 LGHDT and CDR2 YNNKEL (reference sequence). V trimming: 6 bases; J trimming: 9 bases; junction bases outside the gene matches: 16. In DNA, the CDR3 is TGTGCCAGCAGTCGCTACTCCACCGGGACTAGCGGGAGTCGTGAGCAGTTCTTC. This gives the protein CASSRYSTGTSGSREQFF.

There are a few counts of this clonotype. The chain carries TRBV18 and TRBJ1-1; D unclear. V was shortened by 0 bases and J by 1 base, with 6 bases between the two germline ends. Germline V CDR1 and CDR2: KGHSH, LQKENI. The CDR3 totals 14 residues. CDR3: CASSPPAANTEAFF. CDR3 nucleotide sequence: TGTGCCAGCTCACCACCGGCCGCGAACACTGAAGCTTTCTTT.

This clonotype was seen at least ten times. This chain links TRBV20-1 with TRBJ2-4, with TRBD2 identical over 8 bases. Unmatched junction bases numbered 9, after V lost 5 bases and J lost 9 bases. The germline CDR1 and CDR2 sequences are DFQATT and SNEGSKA (reference sequence). This CDR3 has 13 residues. CDR3 coding DNA: TGCAGTGCTCCCCAAACTAGCGGAAGCATTCAGTACTTC. The encoded protein is CSAPQTSGSIQYF.

V is TRBV30 and J is TRBJ2-1; 8 nucleotides agree with TRBD1. The CDR3 has 13 amino acids. Germline V gene data show CDR1 as GTSNPN and CDR2 as SVGIG (reference sequence). In DNA, the CDR3 is TGTGCATTGTGGGGGGCAGGGGGCGATGAGCAGTTCTTC. Residues: CALWGAGGDEQFF.

This clonotype was seen a handful of times. The genes are TRBV20-1 and TRBJ2-5, with 8 bases fitting TRBD1. The CDR3 extends over 14 amino acids. Germline V gene data show CDR1 as DFQATT and CDR2 as SNEGSKA (reference sequence). Trimming removed 3 bases from V and 5 bases from J; junction bases left unmatched: 8. The CDR3 coding sequence is TGCAGTGCTAGTGACAGGGGAAGAGGGGAGACCCAGTACTTC. Residues: CSASDRGRGETQYF.

The sample holds many counts of this clonotype. The chain links TRBV2 to TRBJ1-5; 10 nucleotides agree with TRBD1. Germline CDR1 SNHLY, CDR2 FYNNEI. CDR3 length equals 15 residues. V lost 6 bases to trimming and J lost 2 bases; unmatched junction nucleotides: 4. CDR3 nucleotides: TGTGCCAGCAGCGGGGGGACAGGGGGCAATCAGCCCCAGCATTTT. As protein: CASSGGTGGNQPQHF.

There are many counts of this clonotype. The V and J genes are TRBV6-1 and TRBJ2-3; the match to TRBD2 covers 7 bases. V lost 6 bases and J lost 4; bases outside the gene matches: 10. The CDR3 is 15 amino acids. CDR1 MNHNS and CDR2 SASEGT come from the germline V gene. The CDR3 here is CASREVGGSADTQYF. The CDR3 DNA sequence: TGTGCCAGCAGAGAGGTGGGAGGGTCGGCAGATACGCAGTATTTT.

This clonotype has a count of ten or more. The rearrangement joins TRBV11-2 to TRBJ2-5; D uncertain. CDR1 is SGHAT and CDR2 is FQNNGV in the germline V gene. This CDR3 is 14 amino acids long. V lost 4 bases and J lost 1, with 10 bases in between. CDR3 residues: CASSSGFGQETQYF. The CDR3 nucleotides are TGTGCCAGCAGCTCTGGCTTCGGCCAAGAGACCCAGTACTTC.

The rearrangement joins TRBV19 to TRBJ1-4; TRBD1 is a possible D gene (5 bases). The germline V gene encodes CDR1 LNHDA and CDR2 SQIVND (reference sequence). Trimming pared 10 bases from V and 0 bases from J, leaving 15 bases between. The CDR3 extends over 15 amino acids. The CDR3 loop reads CATALQGSTNEKLFF. CDR3 in DNA: TGTGCCACCGCCCTCCAGGGATCAACTAATGAAAAACTGTTTTTT.

This clonotype appeared many times. V and J are TRBV2 and TRBJ2-3, with 12 bases aligning to TRBD2. V was pared by 6 bases and J by 2 bases, with 6 bases of the junction left unmatched. Per germline, CDR1 SNHLY and CDR2 FYNNEI. This CDR3 is 16 amino acids long. In DNA, the CDR3 is TGTGCCAGCAGCGTGCTAGCGGGAGGGGTCACAGATACGCAGTATTTT. It encodes CASSVLAGGVTDTQYF.

This chain links TRBV27 with TRBJ1-5; weak D call: TRBD1 (5 bases). V lost 0 bases and J lost 4, with 16 bases in between. This CDR3 is built from 17 residues. Germline V gives CDR1 MNHEY, CDR2 SMNVEV (reference sequence). The DNA of the CDR3 is TGTGCCAGCAGTTTATCTGTGGGGACGGGCAATAATCAGCCCCAGCATTTT. The encoded protein is CASSLSVGTGNNQPQHF.

The rearrangement links TRBV6-1 to TRBJ2-7; 10 positions match TRBD1. The V segment lost 5 bases and the J segment 6 bases; nucleotides outside the gene matches: 16. Germline V CDR1 and CDR2: MNHNS, SASEGT. This CDR3 region has 17 residues. In nucleotides, the CDR3 is TGTGCCAGCAGTCGCCTACCGCTTGACAGGGGGCTTTCCGAGCAGTACTTC. Translated: CASSRLPLDRGLSEQYF.

This clonotype was seen many times. The chain joins TRBV5-1 to TRBJ2-3; no definite D call. Germline assignment: CDR1 SGHRS and CDR2 YFSETQ. The CDR3 is 13 amino acids. Trimming took off 3 bases at V and 0 bases at J, with 5 bases between the two ends. Written as DNA, the CDR3 is TGCGCCAGCAGCTCCCCAAGCACAGATACGCAGTATTTT. This sequence encodes CASSSPSTDTQYF.

The genes are TRBV7-2 and TRBJ2-7; 7 bases agree with TRBD2. Looked up from germline, CDR1 is SGHTA and CDR2 is FQGNSA. V lost 6 bases to trimming and J lost 4 bases; unmatched junction nucleotides: 12. The CDR3 consists of 15 residues. The CDR3 protein is CASSEAGLNNYEQYF. CDR3 coding DNA: TGTGCCAGCAGTGAGGCGGGACTAAACAATTACGAGCAGTACTTC.

This clonotype was seen at least ten times. V usage is TRBV28 and J usage is TRBJ2-3, with 8 nucleotides matching TRBD1. The germline CDR1 and CDR2 sequences are MDHEN and SYDVKM. V dropped 2 bases and J dropped 4; count of bases not matched to a gene: 8. The CDR3 runs 16 residues. CDR3 in amino acids: CASSLGQGARADTQYF. The CDR3 bases are TGTGCCAGCAGTTTAGGGCAGGGGGCGAGGGCAGATACGCAGTATTTT.